The rows below give T cell receptor beta chains drawn from one sample of a study of cytomegalovirus exposure and HLA in healthy donors. Only in-frame clones appear in the TCRdb table, and some are missing; sequencing was by immunoSEQ multiplex PCR. The repertoire holds roughly 200,000 clones, with roughly 80% as singletons. The source material was PBMCs. The receptors here all came from a woman in her 30s in good health and CMV-seropositive. Each CDR3 is given with its conserved first and last residue. The order of the fields is V gene, J gene, clone size, D gene, CDR3 DNA, CDR3 protein. A D gene is named only where the DNA matches it firmly. A row's size may be missing; if present it is once, few, many or a size class.

TRBV6-4,TRBJ1-4,.,.,TGTGCCAGCATGTGTGGAATTAGGAGGCCTAATGAAAAACTGTTTTTT,CASMCGIRRPNEKLFF
TRBV28,TRBJ2-4,.,.,TGTGCCAGCAGCAAACTAGGGGGTCTAGCCAAAAACATTCAGTACTTC,CASSKLGGLAKNIQYF
TRBV7-2,TRBJ1-3,.,.,TGTGCCAGCAGCCCCCAGGGGCGGGCCTCTGGAAACACCATATATTTT,CASSPQGRASGNTIYF
TRBV7-2,TRBJ2-5,.,.,TGTGCCAGCAGCTCACTCGGGGAGACCCAGTACTTC,CASSSLGETQYF
TRBV18,TRBJ2-5,.,TRBD1,TGTGCCAGCTCACCCCTACCTCCAGGGACAGGGTACGAGACCCAGTACTTC,CASSPLPPGTGYETQYF
TRBV7-2,TRBJ1-1,.,TRBD1,TGTGCCAGCAGCCAGGGGGCGGGAACTTTCTTT,CASSQGAGTFF
TRBV28,TRBJ1-2,.,TRBD1,TGTGCCAGCAGCTACCGGGACAGAAACTATGGCTACACCTTC,CASSYRDRNYGYTF
TRBV7-3,TRBJ1-1,.,.,TGTGCCAGCAGCCAGATGGGGGGGTATAACACTGAAGCTTTCTTT,CASSQMGGYNTEAFF
TRBV2,TRBJ2-3,.,.,TGTGCCAGCAAGGACAATTCCGATACGCAGTATTTT,CASKDNSDTQYF
TRBV9,TRBJ2-1,once,TRBD2,TGTGCCAGCAGCGTAGGGCTAGCGGGAGACAATGAGCAGTTCTTC,CASSVGLAGDNEQFF
TRBV19,TRBJ2-3,.,.,TGTGCCAGTAGTCCGAAACGGGGGTACGCTAGCACAGATACGCAGTATTTT,CASSPKRGYASTDTQYF
TRBV7-8,TRBJ1-1,.,TRBD1,TGTGCCAGCAGCTCACAGGGGGCGTGGGGCACTGAAGCTTTCTTT,CASSSQGAWGTEAFF
TRBV7-8,TRBJ2-7,once,TRBD1,TGTGCCAGCAGCTTTTCCGGGACAGGCCCTTACGAGCAGTACTTC,CASSFSGTGPYEQYF
TRBV10-1,TRBJ2-1,once,.,TGCGCCAGCAGTGATTGGAGGGGAAGAGAGCAGTTCTTC,CASSDWRGREQFF
TRBV19,TRBJ1-4,.,.,TGTGCCAGTAGTTACAGAATCCCAGGGGAAAAACTGTTTTTT,CASSYRIPGEKLFF
TRBV5-4,TRBJ2-1,.,TRBD2,TGTGCCAGCAGCTTGCGAGCGGGAGGATGGGTGGAGCAGTTCTTC,CASSLRAGGWVEQFF
TRBV28,TRBJ1-1,.,TRBD1,TGTGCCAGCAGACCGACGCCGGGACAGGGGAGGACTGAAGCTTTCTTT,CASRPTPGQGRTEAFF
TRBV12-5,TRBJ2-5,.,TRBD2,TGTGCTAGTGGCCTAAGCGGGGGAGAGACCCAGTACTTC,CASGLSGGETQYF
TRBV30,TRBJ1-5,.,.,TGTGCCTGGAGTGGGGGCTATAATCAGCCCCAGCATTTT,CAWSGGYNQPQHF
TRBV6-1,TRBJ2-2,.,TRBD2,TGTGCCAGCAGTTTCGGGACTAGCGTCCCCGGGGAGCTGTTTTTT,CASSFGTSVPGELFF
TRBV6-1,TRBJ1-1,few,TRBD1,TGTGCCAGCAGCCCTCAGACAGGGTTGAACACTGAAGCTTTCTTT,CASSPQTGLNTEAFF
TRBV15,TRBJ1-5,.,.,TGTGCCACCAGCAGAGAAGTAGTTACGAGCAATCAGCCCCAGCATTTT,CATSREVVTSNQPQHF
TRBV4-1,TRBJ1-5,.,.,TGCGCCAGCAGCCAAAATACAGGGTATAGCAATCAGCCCCAGCATTTT,CASSQNTGYSNQPQHF
TRBV9,TRBJ1-6,.,TRBD1,TGTGCCAGCAGCCAGGGACAGGGAGGCAATTCACCCCTCCACTTT,CASSQGQGGNSPLHF
TRBV7-9,TRBJ2-5,.,.,TGTGCCAGCAGCCCTGGGGCGCGGGAGACCCAGTACTTC,CASSPGARETQYF
TRBV14,TRBJ1-2,.,TRBD1,TGTGCCAGCAGCCAAGACCTACAGGGGGATGGCTACACCTTC,CASSQDLQGDGYTF
TRBV28,TRBJ2-1,.,.,TGTGCCACCGGGAGTACCTACAATGAGCAGTTCTTC,CATGSTYNEQFF
TRBV7-2,TRBJ2-2,.,TRBD2,TGTGCCAGCAGCAACCCGGGAGGGCCGATCACCGGGGAGCTGTTTTTT,CASSNPGGPITGELFF
TRBV5-1,TRBJ2-1,.,.,TGCGCCAGCAGCCCGCTGGTAGGGGCAGGGGAAGGGAATGAGCAGTTCTTC,CASSPLVGAGEGNEQFF
TRBV6-1,TRBJ1-2,.,.,TGTGCCAGCAGTGAAGGACGTAACAGCTATGGCTACACCTTC,CASSEGRNSYGYTF
TRBV19,TRBJ1-1,.,.,TGTGCCACCTCAACCCGGACCAGGAGGACTGAAGCTTTCTTT,CATSTRTRRTEAFF
TRBV4-2,TRBJ2-6,.,.,TGTGCCAGCAGCCAAGAGCGACAAGGTGTCGCTGGGGCCAACGTCCTGACTTTC,CASSQERQGVAGANVLTF
TRBV7-2,TRBJ2-3,.,TRBD2,TGTGCCAGCAGCCCCTCTAGCGGGGCGAGCACAGATACGCAGTATTTT,CASSPSSGASTDTQYF
TRBV5-1,TRBJ2-6,.,TRBD1,TGCGCCAGCAGCCCCCTGGGACAGGCCTACTCTGGGGCCAACGTCCTGACTTTC,CASSPLGQAYSGANVLTF
TRBV7-2,TRBJ2-5,few,.,TGTGCCAGCAGCCCTAGGCCGACTGGTACCCAGTACTTC,CASSPRPTGTQYF
TRBV28,TRBJ2-7,.,TRBD2,TGTGCCAGCAGTTCAACTAGCGGGAGGGCCAAAAGTGTGTACGAGCAGTACTTC,CASSSTSGRAKSVYEQYF
TRBV18,TRBJ2-1,.,TRBD2,TGTGCCAGCTCAGGGACTAGCGAATACAATGAGCAGTTCTTC,CASSGTSEYNEQFF
TRBV6-6,TRBJ2-2,once,.,TGTGCCAGCAGTTACTCGGGACTTAACACCGGGGAGCTGTTTTTT,CASSYSGLNTGELFF
TRBV2,TRBJ2-7,.,TRBD2,TGTGCCAGCAGATCCCATGGGAGCGGGAGCAGGGATGAGCAGTACTTC,CASRSHGSGSRDEQYF
TRBV4-2,TRBJ2-7,once,TRBD2,TGTGCCAGCAGCACTAGGCGGGGGGGCGACGAGCAGTACTTC,CASSTRRGGDEQYF
TRBV15,TRBJ1-1,.,.,TGTGCCACCAGCAGAGACCCCGTTGGCAGGGGCACTGAAGCTTTCTTT,CATSRDPVGRGTEAFF
TRBV6-6,TRBJ1-5,.,TRBD1,TGTGCCAGCAGTAGGACAGGGGGCGAGGGTCAGCCCCAGCATTTT,CASSRTGGEGQPQHF
TRBV25-1,TRBJ2-7,once,TRBD1,TGTGCCAGCAGTGAATCGTCCCCAGGGGGATCCTACGAGCAGTACTTC,CASSESSPGGSYEQYF
TRBV11-2,TRBJ1-5,once,TRBD1,TGTGCCAGCAGCTTCAGGGGGAATCAGCCCCAGCATTTT,CASSFRGNQPQHF
TRBV19,TRBJ1-2,.,.,TGTGCCAGTAGTATAGCAGGGGCAGCCTTGGATGGCTACACCTTC,CASSIAGAALDGYTF
TRBV6-5,TRBJ2-2,few,TRBD1,TGTGCCAGCATGAGACAGGGGGCGAACACCGGGGAGCTGTTTTTT,CASMRQGANTGELFF
TRBV7-9,TRBJ1-3,.,TRBD1,TGTGCCAGCAAGTGGGACAGGGGCCTCTCAGGAAACACCATATATTTT,CASKWDRGLSGNTIYF
TRBV7-2,TRBJ2-3,.,TRBD1,TGTGCCAGCATACGGGACAGGAGCACAGATACGCAGTATTTT,CASIRDRSTDTQYF
TRBV7-9,TRBJ2-5,.,.,TGTGCCAGCAGCTTACCCAGGGAAACCCAGTACTTC,CASSLPRETQYF
TRBV2,TRBJ2-6,once,.,TGTGCCAGCAGCCCGGCCGGAGGGCCTGGGGCCAACGTCCTGACTTTC,CASSPAGGPGANVLTF
TRBV7-2,TRBJ1-1,.,.,TGTGCCAGCAGCCCAAGGAGGGTGGAAACTGAAGCTTTCTTT,CASSPRRVETEAFF
TRBV5-1,TRBJ2-5,once,.,TGCGCCAGCAGTCCACATGGGCTCCAAGAGACCCAGTACTTC,CASSPHGLQETQYF
TRBV30,TRBJ2-2,.,TRBD2,TGTGCCTGGAGTCCTGGACTAGCGGGAGGGCCCGGGGAGCTGTTTTTT,CAWSPGLAGGPGELFF